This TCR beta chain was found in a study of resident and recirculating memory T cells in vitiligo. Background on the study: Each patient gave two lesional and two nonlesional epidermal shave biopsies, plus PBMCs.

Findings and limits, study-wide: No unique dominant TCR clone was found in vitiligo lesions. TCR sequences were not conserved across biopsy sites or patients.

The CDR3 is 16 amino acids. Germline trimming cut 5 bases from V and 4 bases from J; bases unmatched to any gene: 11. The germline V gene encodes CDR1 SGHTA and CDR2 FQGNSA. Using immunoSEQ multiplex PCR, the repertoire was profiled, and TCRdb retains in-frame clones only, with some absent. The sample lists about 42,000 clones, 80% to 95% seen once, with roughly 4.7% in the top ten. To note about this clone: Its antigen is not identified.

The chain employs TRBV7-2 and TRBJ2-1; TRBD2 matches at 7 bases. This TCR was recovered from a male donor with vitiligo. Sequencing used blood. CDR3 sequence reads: CASSARAGDSYNEQFF. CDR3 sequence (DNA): TGTGCCAGCAGCGCAAGGGCGGGGGACTCTTACAATGAGCAGTTCTTC.